The 3 T cell receptor beta chains below all came from one sample that was sequenced in a study of blood T cell repertoires in COVID-19. The method was immunoSEQ multiplex PCR; TCRdb's version includes in-frame clones alone and lacks a portion of them. Here the sample spans 150,000 or so clones, 75% to 85% being singletons. Sequencing was performed on PBMCs or T cells enriched from blood (not recorded which). Every receptor here comes from a man in his forties or fifties who had recovered from COVID-19.

V is TRBV24-1 and J is TRBJ1-4; tentative D call: TRBD1 (6 bases). The germline V and J ends were trimmed by 3 bases and 4 bases, with 11 bases remaining between them. The germline V gene has CDR1 KGHDR and CDR2 SFDVKD. The CDR3 contains 15 residues. CDR3 nucleotide sequence: TGTGCCACCAGTGATCGGACAGACCTTAATGAAAAACTGTTTTTT. Protein product: CATSDRTDLNEKLFF.

This clone has only a few counts. This rearrangement joins TRBV12-5 to TRBJ2-1, with 8 nucleotides matching TRBD2. The V gene's germline CDR1 is LGHNT and CDR2 FRNRAP. The CDR3 extends over 15 amino acids. The trim removed 4 bases at V and 8 bases at J, leaving 10 bases unmatched. The CDR3 nucleotides read TGTGCTAGTGGTTCTGGACTAGCCCCAGCGGATGAGCAGTTCTTC. This encodes CASGSGLAPADEQFF.

This chain joins TRBV7-9 and TRBJ2-5; TRBD2 aligns across 8 bases. The CDR3 has 15 amino acids. Germline CDR1 is SEHNR and CDR2 is FQNEAQ (reference sequence). The J segment lost 5 bases and the V segment lost 6 bases, leaving 11 bases of the junction unmatched. The CDR3 reads CASRMSGRGVETQYF. In DNA form, the CDR3 reads TGTGCCAGCAGAATGTCTGGGCGGGGGGTTGAGACCCAGTACTTC.